This is a list of T cell receptor beta chains from one sample in a study of CD4+ T cells in melanoma. Method: immunoSEQ multiplex PCR; TCRdb's copy keeps in-frame clones and lacks some. The data contain fewer than 20,000 clones, approximately 79% of them singletons. Sequenced sample: cells from a culture (not recorded whether cultured in vitro). These receptors all come from a human donor with melanoma. CDR3s include the opening cysteine and the closing phenylalanine or tryptophan. D genes are given only for firm matches. Rows may omit the clone size; those that give it use once, few, many or a size class.

size,D,V,J,CDR3,DNA
medium-sized,.,TRBV11-2,TRBJ2-5,CASRGLGRRETQYF,TGTGCCAGCAGAGGGTTAGGACGAAGGGAGACCCAGTACTTC
.,TRBD1,TRBV27,TRBJ2-1,CASKRGTGFHNEQFF,TGTGCCAGCAAACGAGGGACAGGGTTTCACAATGAGCAGTTCTTC
.,.,TRBV5-1,TRBJ1-3,CASSLAGAGNTIYF,TGCGCCAGCAGCTTGGCAGGGGCTGGAAACACCATATATTTT
.,.,TRBV7-6,TRBJ2-3,CASSLSDTQYF,TGTGCCAGCAGCTTATCAGATACGCAGTATTTT
.,.,TRBV2,TRBJ1-6,CASTAGYDSPLHF,TGTGCCAGCACGGCTGGCTATGATTCACCCCTCCACTTT
.,.,TRBV5-1,TRBJ2-1,CASSQGGGSNNEQFF,TGCGCCAGCAGCCAGGGGGGAGGGTCCAACAATGAGCAGTTCTTC
.,.,TRBV11-2,TRBJ2-3,CASSSFKGPADTQYF,TGTGCCAGCAGCTCCTTCAAGGGGCCGGCAGATACGCAGTATTTT
.,.,TRBV7-3,TRBJ2-2,CASSLQPPDIGGELFF,TGTGCCAGCAGCTTACAACCCCCCGACATTGGCGGGGAGCTGTTTTTT
.,.,TRBV5-5,TRBJ2-7,CASSLYGTYEQYF,TGTGCCAGCAGCTTGTATGGCACCTACGAGCAGTACTTC
.,.,TRBV7-8,TRBJ2-2,CASSSRFGGELFF,TGTGCCAGCAGCTCGAGGTTCGGGGGGGAGCTGTTTTTT
.,TRBD1,TRBV30,TRBJ1-6,CAWTTGTGNSPLHF,TGTGCCTGGACAACCGGGACAGGCAATTCACCCCTCCACTTT
few,.,TRBV30,TRBJ1-1,CAWRNRYLQEAFF,TGTGCCTGGAGGAACAGGTACCTTCAAGAAGCTTTCTTT
.,TRBD1,TRBV9,TRBJ2-2,CASSDRQGARTGELFF,TGTGCCAGCAGCGACCGACAGGGGGCGCGAACCGGGGAGCTGTTTTTT
.,.,TRBV7-2,TRBJ1-1,CASSLVGTAMNTEAFF,TGTGCCAGCAGCTTAGTGGGGACGGCCATGAACACTGAAGCTTTCTTT
.,TRBD2,TRBV5-1,TRBJ2-7,CASSRRGGISYEQYF,TGCGCCAGCAGCCGACGCGGGGGGATAAGCTACGAGCAGTACTTC
.,.,TRBV18,TRBJ1-5,CASSPGGARNQPQHF,TGTGCCAGCTCACCAGGGGGGGCCCGCAATCAGCCCCAGCATTTT
once,.,TRBV5-4,TRBJ2-7,CASSRGTGGLANSYEQYF,TGTGCCAGCAGCCGCGGGACCGGCGGATTGGCCAACTCCTACGAGCAGTACTTC
.,.,TRBV6-5,TRBJ2-1,CASRTGPQAYNEQFF,TGTGCCAGCAGGACCGGGCCTCAGGCCTACAATGAGCAGTTCTTC
.,TRBD1,TRBV4-2,TRBJ1-2,CASSLRGRDYGYTF,TGTGCCAGCAGCCTGAGGGGGCGCGACTATGGCTACACCTTC
.,.,TRBV5-4,TRBJ2-1,CASSLPRGMGHGEQFF,TGTGCCAGCAGCCTCCCCAGGGGAATGGGCCACGGTGAGCAGTTCTTC
.,TRBD2,TRBV11-2,TRBJ2-7,CASSFGLAGPREQYF,TGTGCCAGCAGCTTTGGACTAGCGGGGCCCCGTGAGCAGTACTTC
.,.,TRBV5-4,TRBJ2-5,CASSLTGLSRTQYF,TGTGCCAGCAGCTTAACAGGGTTGTCGCGGACCCAGTACTTC
.,.,TRBV19,TRBJ2-3,CASSNRGSGRRDTQYF,TGTGCCAGTAGTAACAGGGGTAGCGGGCGACGAGATACGCAGTATTTT
.,.,TRBV7-9,TRBJ1-1,CASSPNSHRGNTEAFF,TGTGCCAGCAGCCCCAATTCCCATAGGGGGAACACTGAAGCTTTCTTT
.,.,TRBV28,TRBJ1-4,CASSLWGGGNEKLFF,TGTGCCAGCAGTTTATGGGGAGGAGGGAATGAAAAACTGTTTTTT
.,.,TRBV28,TRBJ2-2,CASAQTGRRRWTGELFF,TGTGCCAGCGCACAAACAGGGCGGAGGAGGTGGACCGGGGAGCTGTTTTTT
.,TRBD2,TRBV30,TRBJ2-1,CALQAGGTSWDEQFF,TGTGCCTTGCAAGCGGGGGGAACCTCTTGGGATGAGCAGTTCTTC